The 10 T cell receptor beta chains listed next were all sequenced from one sample in a study of T-cell memory formation after mild COVID-19. Each CDR3 protein gets one entry after TCRdb re-called the 5' RACE reads with MiXCR. The table has approximately 290,000 distinct CDR3 sequences, less than 20% seen once. Material for sequencing was PBMCs or a T cell subset sorted from them (not recorded which). Receptors originate from a young man who had mild COVID-19 (a few samples of this study predate the infection). Cell type and time point are not known.

The rearrangement links TRBV6-2 or TRBV6-3 to TRBJ2-5; the D is unclear. Trimming removed 7 bases at V and 1 base at J, with 10 bases between. From germline, CDR1 is MNHEY and CDR2 SVGEGT. The CDR3 length is 13 residues. The CDR3: CASNPDAQETQYF. In DNA, the CDR3 is TGTGCCAGCAATCCGGATGCCCAAGAGACCCAGTACTTC.

This clonotype was recorded a few times. This chain uses TRBV11-2 with TRBJ2-1; 9 bases match TRBD2. CDR1 and CDR2 from the germline V gene are SGHAT and FQNNGV. Germline trimming cut 1 base from V and 4 bases from J; bases unmatched to any gene: 5. This CDR3 has 16 amino acids. Written as DNA, the CDR3 is TGTGCCAGCAGCTTAGCCGGCGCGGGGGGGTACAATGAGCAGTTCTTC. Its protein is CASSLAGAGGYNEQFF.

This clonotype was observed a few times. The chain has TRBV9 and TRBJ1-1, with D possibly being TRBD1 (5 bases). The CDR3 totals 13 residues. CDR1 and CDR2 from the germline V gene are SGDLS and YYNGEE. Trimming took off 4 bases at V and 6 bases at J, with 13 bases between the two ends. Here the CDR3 reads CASSSRGGSEAFF. As DNA, the CDR3 is TGTGCCAGCAGCTCCCGGGGGGGGTCTGAAGCTTTCTTT.

The rearrangement uses TRBV20-1 and TRBJ1-1, with D perhaps TRBD1 (5 bases). This CDR3 has 14 residues. Germline V gene data show CDR1 as DFQATT and CDR2 as SNEGSKA (reference sequence). V was cut by 4 bases and J by 10 bases, with 22 bases left in between. The DNA for the CDR3 is TGCAGTGCTACTACCAGTGGGACGGCTGGGGGAGCTTTCTTT. Protein sequence: CSATTSGTAGGAFF.

V gene TRBV5-1 combines with J gene TRBJ2-5; 7 bases align to TRBD2. The germline gives CDR1 SGHRS, CDR2 YFSETQ. The CDR3 extends over 15 amino acids. V lost 1 base and J lost 5; bases outside the gene matches: 8. As DNA, the CDR3 is TGCGCCAGCAGCTTGATCGGGGCTAGCGGCGAGACCCAGTACTTC. Protein: CASSLIGASGETQYF.

This chain connects TRBV27 to TRBJ1-1, with no clear D. V lost 4 bases, J lost 7 bases, and 16 bases lay in between. The CDR3 spans 14 residues. Germline values: CDR1 MNHEY, CDR2 SMNVEV (reference sequence). The CDR3 DNA follows: TGTGCCAGCAGTTCGGGAGGCCCAGCGGGTGAAGCTTTCTTT. This sequence encodes CASSSGGPAGEAFF.

This clonotype came up a few times. The chain is built from TRBV4-2 and TRBJ1-1; D is uncertain. The CDR3 has 13 amino acids. Germline-derived CDR1 and CDR2 are LGHNA and YNFKEQ. The V and J ends lost 0 bases and 5 bases respectively, with 7 bases between them. The CDR3 spells CASSQDIGTEAFF. The CDR3 DNA is TGTGCCAGCAGCCAAGATATCGGGACTGAAGCTTTCTTT.

The table lists this clonotype with many counts. This chain joins TRBV19 and TRBJ1-5, with D perhaps matching TRBD1 (6 bases). This CDR3 spans 16 amino acids. Germline CDR1 is LNHDA and CDR2 is SQIVND (reference sequence). V was clipped by 5 bases and J by 3 bases, with 17 bases between them. For the CDR3, the DNA is TGTGCCAGTAGTCAAAGGGGTGGACAGATCAATCAGCCCCAGCATTTT. As protein: CASSQRGGQINQPQHF.

The chain links TRBV4-1 to TRBJ1-1; D is perhaps TRBD1 (5 bases). The ends were cut back, 4 bases at V and 7 bases at J, with 7 bases in the middle. The length of the CDR3 is 11 residues. Germline loops: CDR1 MGHRA, CDR2 YSYEKL. As DNA, the CDR3 is TGCGCCAGCAGCCGGGGGAATGAAGCTTTCTTT. Its translation: CASSRGNEAFF.

Turning to this clonotype: The junction and the germline gene differ at one end; a read error may be behind it. V is TRBV28 and J is TRBJ2-7; D ambiguous. The CDR3 has 12 residues. Germline-derived CDR1 and CDR2 are MDHEN and SYDVKM. The CDR3: CATSGHRYEQYF. The CDR3 nucleotides read TGTGCCACCAGTGGCCACCGGTACGAGCAGTACTTC.